The 19 T cell receptor beta chains in this list originate from one sample, sequenced in a study of cytomegalovirus exposure and HLA in healthy donors. It was with 60 Vbeta and 13 Jbeta primers that the PCR ran. Method: immunoSEQ multiplex PCR; TCRdb's copy keeps in-frame clones and lacks some. The sample consists of just over 150,000 clones, roughly 78% of them appearing once. Specimen: PBMCs. The origin of the receptors is a man aged 40-55 years in good health and CMV-seropositive.

This chain connects TRBV7-3 to TRBJ2-5, with D perhaps matching TRBD1 (5 bases). Germline loops: CDR1 SGHTA, CDR2 FQGTGA. Trimming removed 0 bases from V and 3 bases from J, with 11 bases in between. This CDR3 region has 15 residues. Here the CDR3 reads CASSLTVGVEETQYF. The CDR3 bases are TGTGCCAGCAGCTTAACGGTAGGGGTGGAAGAGACCCAGTACTTC.

This clone occurred once. V gene TRBV11-2 combines with J gene TRBJ2-1; 10 positions match TRBD2. CDR3 size: 16 residues. The V and J ends lost 1 base and 5 bases, in that order; junction bases with no gene match: 5. CDR1 and CDR2 (germline): SGHAT, FQNNGV. In DNA form, the CDR3 reads TGTGCCAGCAGCTTAGGCCTAGCGGGGGTGAACAATGAGCAGTTCTTC. Translated, it gives CASSLGLAGVNNEQFF.

This clone was found a few times. The V gene is TRBV4-3, the J gene TRBJ2-5; weak D call: TRBD2 (5 bases). Looked up from germline, CDR1 is LGHNA and CDR2 is YSLEER. This CDR3 is built from 15 residues. V was shortened by 0 bases and J by 3 bases, with 11 bases between the two germline ends. DNA of the CDR3: TGCGCCAGCAGCCAAGAGGTGCGGGCCGAAGAGACCCAGTACTTC. Amino acid sequence: CASSQEVRAEETQYF.

This chain connects TRBV6-1 to TRBJ1-5, with D unclear. CDR3 length: 14 amino acids. Germline V gives CDR1 MNHNS, CDR2 SASEGT. Trimming cost V 1 base and J 3 bases, with 7 bases left between them. The CDR3 DNA reads as TGTGCCAGCAGTGAAGAGGAGCTCAATCAGCCCCAGCATTTT. It specifies CASSEEELNQPQHF.

The chain joins TRBV19 to TRBJ1-5; TRBD1 is a possible D gene (5 bases). Trimming cost V 0 bases and J 1 base, with 7 bases left between them. This CDR3 is 15 amino acids long. The germline V gene encodes CDR1 LNHDA and CDR2 SQIVND (reference sequence). The CDR3 is CASSIDRGSNQPQHF. CDR3 DNA: TGTGCCAGTAGTATAGATCGGGGGAGCAATCAGCCCCAGCATTTT.

V is TRBV27 and J is TRBJ2-1, with 8 positions matching TRBD2. Germline loops: CDR1 MNHEY, CDR2 SMNVEV (reference sequence). The junction had 7 bases not matched to a gene; V was cut back by 7 bases and J by 5 bases. CDR3 length equals 14 residues. CDR3 sequence: CASTLAGGNNEQFF. DNA of the CDR3: TGTGCCAGCACCCTTGCGGGGGGTAACAATGAGCAGTTCTTC.

This rearrangement joins TRBV6-6 to TRBJ2-4; no definite D call. The V gene's germline CDR1 is MNHNY and CDR2 SVGAGI (reference sequence). This CDR3 contains 16 residues. V lost 0 bases, J lost 0 bases, and 9 bases lay in between. The CDR3 spells CASSYSGNLAKNIQYF. The CDR3 nucleotides read TGTGCCAGCAGTTACTCGGGCAACCTAGCCAAAAACATTCAGTACTTC.

The rearrangement links TRBV15 to TRBJ1-6; 8 positions agree with TRBD1. CDR3 length: 16 residues. Germline CDR1 reads LNHNV; CDR2 reads YYDKDF (reference sequence). With V trimmed by 0 bases and J by 10 bases, 8 bases remained unmatched. The CDR3 spells CATSRDPDRAGSPLHF. For the CDR3, the DNA is TGTGCCACCAGCAGAGACCCGGACAGGGCGGGATCACCCCTCCACTTT.

This rearrangement joins TRBV7-2 to TRBJ2-1; TRBD1 agrees at 8 bases. The V segment lost 5 bases and the J segment 6 bases; nucleotides outside the gene matches: 9. From germline, CDR1 is SGHTA and CDR2 FQGNSA. The CDR3 runs to 15 residues. CDR3 in DNA: TGTGCCAGCAGCCGAGACAGGGGCGCATTCAATGAGCAGTTCTTC. It codes for CASSRDRGAFNEQFF.

About this clone: The same CDR3 also results from other DNA sequences found in this sample. The chain recombines TRBV7-9 with TRBJ1-2; no definite D call. The CDR3 covers 12 residues. V shed 1 base and J shed 8 bases, with 8 bases lying between them. Germline lookup yields CDR1 SEHNR and CDR2 FQNEAQ (reference sequence). Here the CDR3 reads CASSLDGGGYTF. DNA of the CDR3: TGTGCCAGCAGCTTAGATGGTGGCGGCTACACCTTC.

This clone was recorded a few times. The chain links TRBV13 to TRBJ1-2; no reliable D call. The V end was cut by 5 bases, the J end by 4 bases, with 17 bases between. Per germline, CDR1 PRHDT and CDR2 FYEKMQ (reference sequence). The CDR3 is made up of 15 amino acids. CDR3: CASSPTGRAGYGYTF. Written as DNA, the CDR3 is TGTGCCAGCAGCCCCACGGGTAGGGCGGGCTATGGCTACACCTTC. The complete variable domain, with remaining parts taken from reference TRBV13 and TRBJ1-2, reads AAGVIQSPRHLIKEKRETATLKCYPIPRHDTVYWYQQGPGQDPQFLISFYEKMQSDKGSIPDRFSAQQFSDYHSELNMSSLELGDSALYFCASSPTGRAGYGYTFGSGTRLTVV.

The chain couples TRBV5-4 to TRBJ2-1, with D possibly TRBD1 on 5 matching bases. Deletions cut 5 bases from V and 8 bases from J, with 14 bases between. The CDR3 is 13 residues long. Germline CDR1 and CDR2: SGHNT and YYREEE (reference sequence). The chain's CDR3 is CASRYQGGDEQFF. Written as DNA, the CDR3 is TGTGCCAGCAGGTACCAGGGTGGCGATGAGCAGTTCTTC.

The chain uses TRBV7-3 and TRBJ2-3; 10 positions match TRBD1. Germline values: CDR1 SGHTA, CDR2 FQGTGA. The CDR3 extends over 15 amino acids. J was trimmed by 3 bases and V by 5 bases; bases with no gene match: 5. CDR3 bases: TGTGCCAGCAGCCCCCGGACAGGGGGGACAGATACGCAGTATTTT. Amino acids: CASSPRTGGTDTQYF.

The chain couples TRBV10-3 to TRBJ2-3; perhaps TRBD2 as D (5 bases). The CDR3 length is 13 residues. V was cut by 6 bases and J by 6 bases, with 13 bases left in between. Germline assignment: CDR1 ENHRY and CDR2 SYGVKD. The CDR3 sequence: CAIRAERSDTQYF. DNA of the CDR3: TGTGCCATCAGAGCGGAGCGATCGGATACGCAGTATTTT.

This clone came up once. This chain connects TRBV29-1 to TRBJ2-7; weak D call: TRBD1 (5 bases). V was clipped by 6 bases and J by 2 bases, with 17 bases between them. The germline CDR1 and CDR2 sequences are SQVTM and ANQGSEA. CDR3 length: 14 residues. CDR3 coding DNA: TGCAGCGTCAGCCAGTTCCCAGGGCCCTACGAGCAGTACTTC. Amino acids: CSVSQFPGPYEQYF.

V gene TRBV7-3 combines with J gene TRBJ2-1; 10 bases fit TRBD2. Per germline, CDR1 SGHTA and CDR2 FQGTGA. With V trimmed by 5 bases and J by 1 base, 8 bases remained unmatched. The CDR3 length is 17 residues. CDR3 amino acids: CASSNRVAGGSYNEQFF. CDR3 nucleotide sequence: TGTGCCAGCAGCAATAGGGTAGCGGGGGGTTCCTACAATGAGCAGTTCTTC.

The chain is built from TRBV18 and TRBJ2-2; TRBD2 matches at 9 bases. Per germline, CDR1 KGHSH and CDR2 LQKENI. This CDR3 has 16 amino acids. Unmatched junction bases numbered 2, after V lost 2 bases and J lost 1 base. The DNA for the CDR3 is TGTGCCAGCTCACCAGTACTAGCGGGGAACACCGGGGAGCTGTTTTTT. Translated: CASSPVLAGNTGELFF.

The chain links TRBV9 to TRBJ1-2; D is unresolved. Germline CDR1 SGDLS, CDR2 YYNGEE. The CDR3 contains 15 residues. Trimming shortened V by 5 bases and J by 1 base, and 15 bases separated the two germline ends. CDR3 in amino acids: CASSESAANNYGYTF. The CDR3 bases are TGTGCCAGCAGTGAGAGTGCGGCGAATAACTATGGCTACACCTTC.

The chain joins TRBV4-1 to TRBJ1-1; 8 nucleotides agree with TRBD1. The CDR3 has 14 residues. Germline loops: CDR1 MGHRA, CDR2 YSYEKL. V lost 8 bases and J lost 4; bases outside the gene matches: 9. CDR3 sequence reads: CASYIDRGGTEAFF. CDR3 DNA: TGCGCCAGCTACATTGACAGGGGTGGCACTGAAGCTTTCTTT.